Given below is one TCR beta chain in context. CDR1 is SGHTA, CDR2 FQGNSA, per germline. The V and J ends lost 6 bases and 6 bases, in that order; junction bases with no gene match: 5. The CDR3 consists of 13 residues. Original data processing: Amplifying reference gene primers gave estimates of nucleated cell counts. Clones were sequenced by immunoSEQ multiplex PCR, and TCRdb holds only the in-frame ones, with some missing. That table supplies the V and J calls and clone size; D and trimming were determined from the DNA. The table includes fewer than 350,000 clones, roughly 90% detected once. This sample is part of a study of blood T cell repertoires in COVID-19. The overall study: Italy, Spain and the United States were the sources of the convalescent and acute COVID-19 samples. PBMCs, B-cell-depleted T cells, or T cells provided the cDNA or gDNA that made up the material.

Assignments of participants to cohorts depended upon their own reported clinical history. This TCR derives from a woman aged 40 to 50 who had recovered from COVID-19. The source material was PBMCs or T cells enriched from blood (not recorded which). The chain recombines TRBV7-2 with TRBJ1-5; TRBD1 matches 7 bases. The CDR3 DNA sequence: TGTGCCAGCAGTTACCGACAGGGTCAGCCCCAGCATTTT. Translation: CASSYRQGQPQHF.